This entry is about one T cell receptor (beta chain). Its antigen is as yet unknown. CDR3 length: 13 amino acids. Trimming removed 4 bases from V and 5 bases from J; junction bases left unmatched: 3. Germline CDR1 and CDR2: SGHVS and FNYEAQ. Sequencing templates came from extracted RNA that was reverse transcribed into cDNA. This table comes from immunoSEQ multiplex PCR, and its TCRdb copy is limited to in-frame clones, with some not included. The repertoire holds about 110,000 clones, 58% seen once, with roughly 25% in the top ten. The record originates from a study of CD8+ T cells in alopecia areata. The study, taken as a whole, reports: Unlike in mice, where it was clearer, TCR sharing across patients was less clear, possibly HLA-related.

Sequenced material: NKG2D-low CD8+ T cells sorted from blood. This chain connects TRBV7-6 to TRBJ2-7, with 9 nucleotides matching TRBD1. This receptor was identified in a human donor with alopecia areata. The CDR3 DNA is TGTGCCAGCAGCTCCCGGGACAGGGACGAGCAGTACTTC. This sequence encodes CASSSRDRDEQYF.